These 3 T cell receptor beta chains came from one sample sequenced in a study of vaccination and CD4 T cells after COVID-19. These receptors lack a known antigen. The Oncomine TCR Beta short-read assay was applied to DNA of cultured CD4+ T cells. TCRdb processed the PCR reads anew with MiXCR; each CDR3 protein has one entry. The table lists more than 15,000 distinct CDR3 sequences, roughly 27% of them singletons. Treatment here: approximately 9-day PBMC culture with coronavirus spike peptide pools or control peptides (ViraFEST assay). Sequencing used cultured CD4+ T cells from blood. Receptors originate from a human donor with COVID-19.

This clonotype appeared a few times. This rearrangement joins TRBV6-2 or TRBV6-3 to TRBJ1-6; D is undetermined. This CDR3 contains 13 residues. V lost 6 bases to trimming and J lost 9 bases, with 12 bases between them. CDR1 and CDR2 (germline): MNHEY, SVGEGT. CDR3 loop: CASRAWASSPLHF. Written as DNA, the CDR3 is TGTGCCAGCAGGGCCTGGGCCTCTTCACCCCTCCACTTT.

V is TRBV7-3 and J is TRBJ2-3, with D tentatively TRBD1 (5 bases). The V gene's germline CDR1 is SGHTA and CDR2 FQGTGA. The CDR3 loop spans 15 amino acids. Trimming shortened V by 2 bases and J by 0 bases, and 9 bases separated the two germline ends. The CDR3, as DNA: TGTGCCAGCAGCTTAGAAGGGGTTAGCACAGATACGCAGTATTTT. The encoded protein is CASSLEGVSTDTQYF.

The chain is built from TRBV18 and TRBJ2-3, with D possibly matching TRBD1 (6 bases). Trimming cost V 3 bases and J 3 bases, with 10 bases left between them. This CDR3 has 14 amino acids. Germline loops: CDR1 KGHSH, CDR2 LQKENI. The CDR3 nucleotides read TGTGCCAGCTCACCCTCCACAGGGACAGATACGCAGTATTTT. This codes for CASSPSTGTDTQYF.